Listed below are T cell receptor beta chains from one sample, sequenced in a study of shared clonotypes between healthy human individuals. Measured with immunoSEQ multiplex PCR; TCRdb has only the in-frame clones, and not every one. The data contain about 1.5 million clones, under 99% of them seen just once; the ten biggest clones take up about 0.42%. Sequences were obtained from naive CD4+ T cells sorted from blood. The receptors shown here come from a man aged 25 to 45 in good health. Both conserved end residues are part of each CDR3. D genes are given only for firm matches. Size is omitted from some rows. Given values are once, few, many or a class for expanded clones.

d_call j_call clone_size v_call cdr3_aa cdr3_nt
TRBD2 TRBJ2-1 . TRBV19 CASKPPGGAYNEQFF TGTGCCAGTAAACCCCCGGGGGGAGCCTACAATGAGCAGTTCTTC
. TRBJ2-7 . TRBV6-1 CASRAIGEQYF TGTGCCAGCAGAGCGATTGGCGAGCAGTACTTC
. TRBJ2-7 . TRBV6-5 CASSPGTDSYEQYF TGTGCCAGCAGTCCCGGGACGGACTCCTACGAGCAGTACTTC
. TRBJ2-7 . TRBV7-2 CASSLSHRGGYEQYF TGTGCCAGCAGCTTATCCCACAGGGGAGGTTACGAGCAGTACTTC
TRBD2 TRBJ2-1 . TRBV29-1 CSVERLAGEQFF TGCAGCGTTGAACGACTAGCGGGTGAGCAGTTCTTC
. TRBJ2-4 . TRBV18 CASSPNREPKNIQYF TGTGCCAGCTCACCTAACCGGGAGCCCAAAAACATTCAGTACTTC
TRBD1 TRBJ2-7 . TRBV4-3 CASSQGQGTGTRYEQYF TGCGCCAGCAGCCAAGGGCAAGGGACAGGGACCCGATACGAGCAGTACTTC
TRBD1 TRBJ1-2 . TRBV7-9 CASSLGQGGIPLSGYTF TGTGCCAGCAGCTTAGGACAGGGAGGGATTCCCCTATCGGGCTACACCTTC
TRBD1 TRBJ2-7 . TRBV28 CASSSPGTDSYEQYF TGTGCCAGCAGTTCCCCCGGGACAGACTCCTACGAGCAGTACTTC
TRBD1 TRBJ2-5 . TRBV12-5 CASGLANHRGSQETQYF TGTGCTAGTGGTTTAGCGAACCACAGGGGGAGCCAAGAGACCCAGTACTTC
. TRBJ1-2 . TRBV5-1 CASSVSIGSTEGYTF TGCGCCAGCAGCGTGAGCATCGGGAGTACGGAAGGCTACACCTTC
. TRBJ2-1 . TRBV2 CASSETYNEQFF TGTGCCAGCAGTGAAACTTACAATGAGCAGTTCTTC
TRBD2 TRBJ2-7 . TRBV5-1 CASSPASGAYEQYF TGCGCCAGCAGCCCAGCTAGCGGGGCTTACGAGCAGTACTTC
. TRBJ2-7 . TRBV20-1 CSARSYYEQYF TGCAGTGCTAGATCGTACTACGAGCAGTACTTC
. TRBJ2-7 . TRBV5-6 CASSEGTRVFYEQYF TGTGCCAGCAGCGAGGGAACTAGGGTTTTTTACGAGCAGTACTTC
. TRBJ2-1 . TRBV18 CASSPLTPRPNNEQFF TGTGCCAGCTCACCACTTACCCCTCGGCCCAACAATGAGCAGTTCTTC
. TRBJ2-7 . TRBV9 CASSINGLEQYF TGTGCCAGCAGCATTAACGGCCTGGAGCAGTACTTC
TRBD1 TRBJ2-1 . TRBV28 CASSAGTGGNEQFF TGTGCCAGCAGCGCCGGGACAGGGGGCAATGAGCAGTTCTTC
TRBD2 TRBJ2-5 . TRBV18 CASSLSGSQETQYF TGTGCCAGCTCACTTAGCGGGAGTCAAGAGACCCAGTACTTC
. TRBJ1-3 . TRBV30 CAWGPSSGNTIYF TGTGCCTGGGGTCCCAGTTCTGGAAACACCATATATTTT
. TRBJ1-1 . TRBV19 CASSIGEWPNTEAFF TGTGCCAGTAGTATAGGTGAGTGGCCGAACACTGAAGCTTTCTTT
. TRBJ2-2 . TRBV4-2 CASSPSGTRTGELFF TGTGCCAGCAGCCCTTCCGGGACTCGTACCGGGGAGCTGTTTTTT
. TRBJ1-1 once TRBV19 CASSIDRGTEAFF TGTGCCAGTAGTATAGACCGGGGCACTGAAGCTTTCTTT
. TRBJ2-1 . TRBV7-2 CASSLASYNEQFF TGTGCCAGCAGCTTAGCTAGCTACAATGAGCAGTTCTTC
. TRBJ2-2 . TRBV6-6 CASTPPKAGELFF TGTGCCAGCACTCCCCCAAAGGCCGGGGAGCTGTTTTTT
. TRBJ2-2 . TRBV15 CATSSPRGARAPGELFF TGTGCCACCAGCAGCCCGAGGGGGGCCCGGGCCCCCGGGGAGCTGTTTTTT
. TRBJ2-3 . TRBV5-6 CASSLSGGADTQYF TGTGCCAGCAGCTTGTCCGGGGGCGCAGATACGCAGTATTTT
TRBD1 TRBJ1-2 . TRBV19 CASSPRTGLGGGYTF TGTGCCAGTAGTCCCCGGACAGGGCTTGGAGGTGGCTACACCTTC
TRBD2 TRBJ2-7 . TRBV11-2 CASSRLAGVYEQYF TGTGCCAGCAGCCGCCTAGCGGGAGTCTACGAGCAGTACTTC
TRBD1 TRBJ2-6 . TRBV18 CASSPQQGSGANVLTF TGTGCCAGCTCACCTCAACAGGGGTCTGGGGCCAACGTCCTGACTTTC
. TRBJ1-4 . TRBV18 CASSPPGRGWNEKLFF TGTGCCAGCTCACCACCCGGACGAGGCTGGAATGAAAAACTGTTTTTT
. TRBJ2-3 . TRBV2 CASSPDSPDTQYF TGTGCCAGCAGTCCAGACAGCCCCGATACGCAGTATTTT
. TRBJ2-1 . TRBV29-1 CSVEDSSLAYNEQFF TGCAGCGTTGAAGATTCAAGCCTCGCCTACAATGAGCAGTTCTTC
. TRBJ2-1 . TRBV14 CASSQSRGSYNEQFF TGTGCCAGCAGCCAGTCCCGGGGCTCCTACAATGAGCAGTTCTTC